This record covers a single T cell receptor beta chain. This sample is drawn from a study of shared clonotypes between healthy human individuals. This table comes from immunoSEQ multiplex PCR, and its TCRdb copy is limited to in-frame clones, with some not included. The sample lists under 1,900,000 clones; about 98.5% were seen once. Trimming took 4 bases from V and 2 from J, leaving 13 bases between them. Germline CDR1 reads SGHVS; CDR2 reads FQNEAQ. CDR3 length: 15 residues. This TCR was sampled from a man aged 25 to 40 in good health. The sample consisted of naive CD4+ T cells sorted from blood. Subset reported: CD45RA+ positively selected. The genes are TRBV7-8 and TRBJ2-3; D is uncertain. The DNA for the CDR3 is TGTGCCAGCAGCTCAGACTTAATAGTCACAGATACGCAGTATTTT. Residues: CASSSDLIVTDTQYF.